The subject of this entry is one TCR beta chain. What it binds is unknown. These data are taken from a study of cytomegalovirus exposure and HLA in healthy donors. General observations from the study: The likely origin of a cluster of highly shared sequence variants was a sequencing artifact.

13 Jbeta primers and 60 Vbeta primers were used for the PCR. Measured with immunoSEQ multiplex PCR; TCRdb has only the in-frame clones, and not every one. The sample holds over 110,000 clones, 75% to 85% seen once. Germline-derived CDR1 and CDR2 are LNHNV and YYDKDF (reference sequence). This CDR3 spans 12 amino acids. Between the trimmed V and J ends, which lost 1 base and 8 bases, there was a span of 8 bases. The sample consisted of PBMCs. The origin of this receptor is a young woman in good health and CMV-seropositive. The rearrangement links TRBV15 to TRBJ1-2, with D hard to call. CDR3 nucleotides: TGTGCCACCAGCAGAGTTAATGGCGGCTACACCTTC. This encodes CATSRVNGGYTF. The full variable domain, its missing parts supplied by reference TRBV15 and TRBJ1-2, is DAMVIQNPRYQVTQFGKPVTLSCSQTLNHNVMYWYQQKSSQAPKLLFHYYDKDFNNEADTPDNFQSRRPNTSFCFLDIRSPGLGDTAMYLCATSRVNGGYTFGSGTRLTVV.